This T cell receptor beta chain was sequenced in a study of long-term antiretroviral therapy in people with HIV (dated by TCRdb to between 2022 and 2023). General notes on the study: The earliest samples were collected roughly a decade before the 2015 WHO recommendation for immediate ART, at a time when ART was usually postponed until CD4 counts fell. Whether ART initiation and durable HIV suppression were associated with changes in peripheral blood TRB repertoire composition and diversity was tested in a retrospective serial study. A total of approximately 200 cryopreserved PBMC samples came from roughly 30 adults with confirmed HIV infection and were collected serially over a mean of roughly six years (range 1-12). No cross-contamination during QIAcube processing turned up in test extractions that ran a monoclonal T-cell line alongside 33 polyclonal samples. Among the 30 or so participants with HIV, eleven to twelve were female. The research as a whole found: CDR3 length ranges in HIV repertoires were narrower than in controls, and network structure suggested an antigen-experienced repertoire with only a slight naive shift after ART. Expanded TRB clones identified before ART initiation dominated the repertoire across all time points, though the dominance fluctuated and decreased in many PLHIV after ART. Because pre-ART samples had limited cell numbers, profiling was done on unsorted PBMC rather than on sorted CD4+ and CD8+ T cells. Inferences about post-ART repertoire changes are limited because no data were available on ART adherence, viral resistance or therapy changes. The samples span the years 2004 to 2017, and the ART regimens used at that time may not be as effective as current regimens. Limited PBMC availability meant only the TCR beta chain was sequenced, without alpha chain pairing. Starting ART was linked to a significant rise in TRB diversity, yet even with long-term ART the diversity remained significantly lower than in transplant donor controls.

Sequencing of the TRB variable region was done with the immunoSEQ hsTCRB v3.0 assay at survey level resolution. A depth of roughly 35,000-50,000 T-cell genomes per sample was targeted for TRB sequencing. Pooled TRB libraries were sequenced on an Illumina MiSeq with a v3 150-cycle kit. The authors processed their data as follows. Repertoire analysis was run in R within a reproducible Nextflow workflow that covered QC, data transformation and analysis. LymphoSeq2, an R package for exploring AIRR-Seq data, was used to implement custom analyses. After excluding a few samples that yielded fewer than 5000 total TRB sequences, some 180 HIV repertoires remained for analysis. Of the roughly 190 retained HIV repertoires, 55 to 60 were collected before and roughly 130 after ART initiation. Repertoires were downsampled to 5000 TRB nucleotide sequences, and summary statistics were averaged over 100 downsampling iterations. Only TRB sequences with CDR3 regions of at least seven amino acids were retained for analysis. Two measures captured diversity: a Shannon entropy-derived clonality score and the Gini coefficient. In the repertoire networks, any two of the top 5000 CDR3 amino acid sequences were connected whenever the two sequences differed by an edit distance of one. For TRB CDR3 amino acid sequences, antigen specificity groups and MHC restriction were predicted with GLIPH2. CDR3 amino acid sequences were matched against VDJdb and McPAS-TCR to flag known CMV, EBV, HIV or tissue antigen associations. Pre-ART, post-ART and control groups were compared with Wilcoxon signed-rank tests and Holm-Bonferroni correction. Here the immuneACCESS table is served through TCRdb, limited to in-frame sequences with V and J called. Missing clones are a known gap in these copies; in checked studies unresolved V genes cover under half, and the rest lacks a known reason. V, J and clone size derive from that table, while D and trimming were established from the DNA sequence. The sample has roughly 28,000 clones on record, more than 75% of them singletons. Of the sample, about 4.3% falls within the top ten clones.

To be included, a participant needed at least one PBMC sample from before ART initiation plus at least two post-ART samples. Treatment was received in the United States of America by all participants with HIV. Before DNA extraction, cryopreserved samples of about 0.95-10 million PBMC were thawed and washed. At the time of the earliest PBMC sample for each participant with HIV, ages ranged from about 20 to 54 years. Per participant, PBMC samples came from 1-4 timepoints prior to ART initiation and 2-8 timepoints following ART initiation, for a median of 7 samples. Serial HIV viral load, CD4+ T-cell count, ART history and demographic data were obtained for every participant. A Qiagen kit on a QIAcube was used to extract genomic DNA from unsorted PBMC, with samples processed in batches of 12. V is cut back by 5 bases and J by 4 bases, with 11 bases in the junction unmatched. The germline V gene (reference sequence) gives CDR1 as PRHDT and CDR2 as FYEKMQ. The CDR3 holds 18 amino acids from the cysteine to the phenylalanine. The only DNA kept is the CDR3, 54 bases in frame from the first base.

In regard to this clone: This receptor's antigen is unknown. Per-base qualities were not stored, and no clone one base away is much larger.

The sample in question was unsorted PBMCs, obtained 0.5 years after starting antiretroviral therapy. The TCR originated in a young woman with HIV. The chain is encoded by TRBV13 joined to TRBJ2-2, with 12 bases matching TRBD2. The DNA reads as follows: TGTGCCAGCAGCCAAACTAGCGGGAGGACTCATTCCACCGGGGAGCTGTTTTTT. This encodes CASSQTSGRTHSTGELFF.